This entry concerns a single T cell receptor beta chain. Antigen: not known. Use of 60 Vbeta and 13 Jbeta primers characterized the PCR. Profiled with immunoSEQ multiplex PCR; TCRdb holds only in-frame clones, not every one. There are 140,000 to 150,000 clones in the sample; roughly 88% occur only once, and about 0.51% lies in the top ten. The sample originates from a study of cytomegalovirus exposure and HLA in healthy donors. At the level of the study: Genetic ancestry analysis placed around four fifths of the 400 or so donors that were genotyped in the Caucasian-associated cluster. Study-level findings and limits: Associated with HLA alleles at 0.05 false discovery rate in a later analysis were 16,951 TCR beta sequences.

Donors had nominal health at sampling but likely had unrecorded immune exposures. The CDR3 loop spans 15 amino acids. The J segment lost 2 bases and the V segment lost 1 base, leaving 4 bases of the junction unmatched. CDR1 and CDR2 (germline): SGHAT, FQDESV (reference sequence). The origin of this receptor is a middle-aged woman in good health and CMV-seronegative. The chain carries TRBV11-1 and TRBJ2-7, with 8 positions matching TRBD2. The sequenced sample was PBMCs. CDR3 nucleotides: TGTGCCAGCAGCTTAGTAACTAGCGGAGCCTACGAGCAGTACTTC. Translated, it gives CASSLVTSGAYEQYF.